This T cell receptor (beta chain) was profiled in a study of blood T cell repertoires in COVID-19. Whole-study context: Collection of acute and convalescent COVID-19 samples took place in the United States, Italy and Spain. PBMCs, B-cell-depleted T cells, or T cells were the source of the cDNA or gDNA that made up the material.

Per the original methods: Reference gene primer amplification gave nucleated cell count estimates. Method: immunoSEQ multiplex PCR; TCRdb's copy keeps in-frame clones and lacks some. V and J calls and clone size follow that table, whereas D and trimming were derived from the DNA. The data contain 150,000 to 200,000 clones, around 90% of them seen just once; the ten biggest clones take up roughly a sixth. CDR1 SGHRS and CDR2 YFSETQ come from the germline V gene. This CDR3 contains 17 residues. V was pared by 0 bases and J by 8 bases, with 20 bases between. This clonotype originated in a man in his fifties or sixties with active or convalescent COVID-19. The rearrangement uses TRBV5-1 and TRBJ1-4; D possibly corresponds to TRBD1 (6 bases). Sequencing used peripheral blood. The CDR3 loop reads CASSLGGTGAQGEKLFF. The CDR3, as DNA: TGCGCCAGCAGCTTGGGGGGCACAGGAGCCCAGGGGGAAAAACTGTTTTTT.